Listed below are T cell receptor beta chains from one sample, sequenced in a study of cytomegalovirus exposure and HLA in healthy donors. Sequencing used immunoSEQ multiplex PCR; TCRdb keeps in-frame clones, though not all of them. Altogether about 190,000 clones are present, around 77% being singletons, with the ten largest covering roughly 1.5%. Sequenced input: PBMCs. These receptors originate from a young woman in good health and CMV-seronegative. CDR3s include the opening cysteine and the closing phenylalanine or tryptophan. Each record gives: CDR3 length, J gene, V gene, CDR3 protein.

14	TRBJ1-4	TRBV23-1	CASSPLSDRGKLFF
17	TRBJ2-1	TRBV5-1	CASSPTTLADRNNEQFF
14	TRBJ1-1	TRBV6-1	CASSETDRNTEAFF
14	TRBJ1-6	TRBV6-5	CASSSSGTSSPLHF
16	TRBJ1-6	TRBV6-4	CASSDSPGQTNSPLHF
13	TRBJ1-6	TRBV7-3	CASPSSYNSPLHF
14	TRBJ2-2	TRBV10-3	CAIRPGPGAGELFF
14	TRBJ2-7	TRBV28	CASSFGQGGYEQYF
15	TRBJ1-2	TRBV27	CASSERATGVGGYTF
12	TRBJ1-2	TRBV6-5	CASIGQGFGYTF
15	TRBJ1-2	TRBV27	CASSLLSRGLSMYTF
13	TRBJ2-1	TRBV18	CASSPSYNNEQFF
14	TRBJ1-2	TRBV19	CASSHQGAVYGYTF
14	TRBJ1-4	TRBV27	CASRGHLLREKLFF
15	TRBJ2-7	TRBV10-1	CASSESDSSSYEQYF
15	TRBJ2-7	TRBV5-6	CASSDIGWGGVEQYF
15	TRBJ2-3	TRBV7-9	CASNTLAGAKDTQYF
18	TRBJ1-2	TRBV28	CASSLNIMRRNSNYGYTF
15	TRBJ1-2	TRBV4-1	CASSQDSRQDYGYTF
13	TRBJ1-2	TRBV5-1	CASSGGRNYGYTF
15	TRBJ2-2	TRBV7-6	CASQGGLENTGELFF
16	TRBJ2-7	TRBV6-1	CASSEKVRSMSYEQYF
16	TRBJ2-3	TRBV28	CASSQPSGGPRDTQYF
12	TRBJ2-7	TRBV5-1	CASSPGGQNLYF
15	TRBJ2-5	TRBV15	CATLKGRGQRETQYF
15	TRBJ2-2	TRBV5-4	CASSLGSGSTGELFF
16	TRBJ1-4	TRBV6-1	CASSGRQPSANEKLFF
14	TRBJ1-5	TRBV5-1	CASSLETGNQPQHF
16	TRBJ1-5	TRBV4-1	CASSPYPGTLDQPQHF
14	TRBJ1-1	TRBV29-1	CSLDRVSMGTEAFF
13	TRBJ2-2	TRBV15	CATSFLFTGELFF
15	TRBJ2-7	TRBV10-2	CASSGRTGARDEQYF
11	TRBJ1-1	TRBV10-1	CANSLNTEAFF
14	TRBJ2-5	TRBV4-1	CASSQGQPEETQYF
13	TRBJ1-2	TRBV9	CATGGSGDYGYTF
15	TRBJ1-1	TRBV6-5	CASSYSPGGGTEAFF
15	TRBJ2-2	TRBV27	CASSFSQGWGGELFF
17	TRBJ1-5	TRBV19	CARYFSVRQGDNQPQHF
15	TRBJ1-2	TRBV13	CASSYLGQASYGYTF
15	TRBJ2-3	TRBV11-2	CASSLVTGSTDTQYF
14	TRBJ2-3	TRBV6-1	CASSVGGGADTQYF
17	TRBJ1-2	TRBV7-8	CASSLSGGANSNYGYTF
15	TRBJ1-2	TRBV6-5	CASSYINQGRYGYTF